This T cell receptor beta chain was profiled in a study of blood T cells in healthy people across ages. Primers used in a second PCR of about 6 to 11 cycles were a sample-barcoded 5' primer and a J-beta primer mix. In TCRdb, the 5' RACE reads were re-called with MiXCR into one record per CDR3 protein. The data contain hundreds of thousands of distinct CDR3 sequences, around 43% of them singletons. The TCR originated in a man aged 60-69 years in good health. Sequenced: blood.

The CDR3 reads CASRPSRGSYEQYF. For the CDR3, the DNA is TGTGCCAGCAGACCTAGCAGGGGTTCCTACGAGCAGTACTTC. The chain joins TRBV7-2 to TRBJ2-7; D is perhaps TRBD1 (6 bases). V was pared by 6 bases and J by 1 base, with 13 bases between. The CDR3 covers 14 residues. Looked up from germline, CDR1 is SGHTA and CDR2 is FQGNSA.